A single T cell receptor beta chain is shown here with its context. Its cognate antigen has yet to be identified. No base quality values were provided; no much bigger clone lies one nucleotide off. Peripheral blood CD8+ and CD4+ T cells from healthy donors, Susac syndrome patients and multiple sclerosis patients were profiled using high-throughput TCR beta sequencing. The healthy donors served as controls matched for age and sex. Bulk CD8+ and CD4+ T cells were purified magnetically by negative isolation, whereas CD8+ TEMRA cells were enriched by FACS. Blood was drawn into EDTA tubes, processed within 24 hours, and PBMCs were isolated by density gradient centrifugation. PBMCs intended for TCR sequencing were frozen in liquid nitrogen and were later thawed in a 37 degrees C water bath. Purity of sorted or isolated CD4+, CD8+ and CD8+ TEMRA cells was at least 90%. This specimen comes from a study of CD8 T cells in Susac syndrome (dated by TCRdb to between 2018 and 2020). About the study as a whole: The study used repertoire sequencing to test whether antigen drove CD8+ T cell activation and differentiation in Susac syndrome.

Trimming at the junction amounts to 5 bases on V and 3 bases on J, and the germline ends lie 11 bases apart. CDR1 and CDR2 (SEHNR, FQNEAQ) derive from the germline V gene (reference sequence). From the cysteine through the phenylalanine, the CDR3 covers 13 amino acids. Kept here is only the CDR3 DNA, which spans 39 bases and is read in frame from base 1. On the study overall, not on this receptor specifically: The number of individuals in the TCR sequencing and HLA analysis was recognized as being relatively small.

RNA was extracted using the RNeasy kit, and roughly 0.45 to 1 microgram was reverse transcribed with random hexamers. The immunoSEQ multiplex PCR assay, which covers 54 Vbeta and 13 Jbeta segments, was used to amplify TCR beta CDR3 regions. PCR amplification bias was corrected by using a synthetic template baseline for primer optimization and computational correction. The authors' analysis ran thus. Reads were annotated to V, D and J genes per IMGT and analyzed with immunoSEQ Analyzer, keeping only productive sequences. Clonality was computed as one minus Shannon entropy normalized by log2 of the number of productive unique sequences. For each patient and control, public and private clones were evaluated within the 100 most prevalent clones. Clones were defined as Susac-specific when absent from the healthy and MS cohorts, from approximately 970 published viral clones and from other ImmuneACCESS disease sequences. TCRdb reran the public reads through fastp at Q25 and MiXCR, keeping productive beta chains. Every distinct CDR3 protein forms one entry, paired with its most common genes and DNA. These V and J calls are TCRdb output, not the study's own analysis. Across this sample there are 150,000 or so distinct CDR3 sequences, with around 95% seen only once. The top ten constitute roughly 0.13% of the sample.

The sequencing sample was made of CD4+ T cells from PBMCs. The receptor's source is a human donor in good health. Rearrangement joined TRBV7-9 to TRBJ2-7; the D segment could be TRBD1, given 6 matching bases. CDR3 reads: CASSPEGVYEQYF. The DNA sequence is given as TGTGCCAGCAGCCCCGAGGGGGTCTACGAGCAGTACTTC.